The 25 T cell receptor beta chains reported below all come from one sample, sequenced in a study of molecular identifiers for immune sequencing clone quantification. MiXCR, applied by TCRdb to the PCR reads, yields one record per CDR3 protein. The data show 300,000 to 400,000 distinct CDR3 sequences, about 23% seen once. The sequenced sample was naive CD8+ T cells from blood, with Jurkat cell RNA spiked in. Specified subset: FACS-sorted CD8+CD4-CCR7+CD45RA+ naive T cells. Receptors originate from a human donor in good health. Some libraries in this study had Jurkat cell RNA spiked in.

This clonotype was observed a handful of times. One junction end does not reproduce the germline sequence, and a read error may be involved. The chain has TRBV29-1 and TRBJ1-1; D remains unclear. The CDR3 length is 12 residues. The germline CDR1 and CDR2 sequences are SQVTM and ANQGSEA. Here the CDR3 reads CSSRGGSTEAFF. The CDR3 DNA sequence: TGTAGTAGCCGGGGAGGGAGCACTGAAGCTTTCTTT.

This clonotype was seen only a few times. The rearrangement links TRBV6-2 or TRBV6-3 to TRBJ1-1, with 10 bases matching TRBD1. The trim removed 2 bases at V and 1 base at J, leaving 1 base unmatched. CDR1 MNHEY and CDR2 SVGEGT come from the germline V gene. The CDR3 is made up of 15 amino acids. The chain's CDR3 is CASSYGDRGNTEAFF. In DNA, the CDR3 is TGTGCCAGCAGTTACGGGGACAGGGGGAACACTGAAGCTTTCTTT.

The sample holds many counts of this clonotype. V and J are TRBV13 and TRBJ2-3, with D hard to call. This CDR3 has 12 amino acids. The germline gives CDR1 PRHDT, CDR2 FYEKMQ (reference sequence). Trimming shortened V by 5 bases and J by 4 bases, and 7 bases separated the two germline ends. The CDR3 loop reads CASSPSPDTQYF. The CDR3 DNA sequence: TGTGCCAGCAGCCCCTCCCCAGATACGCAGTATTTT.

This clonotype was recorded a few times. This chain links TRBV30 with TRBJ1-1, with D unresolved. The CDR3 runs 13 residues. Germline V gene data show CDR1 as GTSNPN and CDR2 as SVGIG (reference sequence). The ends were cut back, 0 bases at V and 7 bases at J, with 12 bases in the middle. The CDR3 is CAWSVLSTVEAFF. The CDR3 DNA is TGTGCCTGGAGTGTCTTGTCTACAGTTGAAGCTTTCTTT. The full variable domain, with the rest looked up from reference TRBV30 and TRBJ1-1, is SQTIHQWPATLVQPVGSPLSLECTVEGTSNPNLYWYRQAAGRGLQLLFYSVGIGQISSEVPQNLSASRPQDRQFILSSKKLLLSDSGFYLCAWSVLSTVEAFFGQGTRLTVV.

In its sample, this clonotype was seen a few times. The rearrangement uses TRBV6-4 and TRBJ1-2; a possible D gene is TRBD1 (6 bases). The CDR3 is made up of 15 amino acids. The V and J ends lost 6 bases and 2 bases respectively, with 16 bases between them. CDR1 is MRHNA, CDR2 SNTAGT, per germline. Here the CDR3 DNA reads TGTGCCAGCAGCGTCCCAGGAGGGGGGAACTATGGCTACACCTTC. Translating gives CASSVPGGGNYGYTF.

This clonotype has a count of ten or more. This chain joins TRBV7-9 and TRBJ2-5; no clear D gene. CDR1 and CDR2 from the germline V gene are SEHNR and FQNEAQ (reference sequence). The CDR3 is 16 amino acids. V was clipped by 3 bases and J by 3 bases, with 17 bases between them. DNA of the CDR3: TGTGCCAGCAGCTTGGTAGTCGCTGGAACAGAAGAGACCCAGTACTTC. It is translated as CASSLVVAGTEETQYF. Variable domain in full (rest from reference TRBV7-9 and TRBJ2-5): DTGVSQNPRHKITKRGQNVTFRCDPISEHNRLYWYRQTLGQGPEFLTYFQNEAQLEKSRLLSDRFSAERPKGSFSTLEIQRTEQGDSAMYLCASSLVVAGTEETQYFGPGTRLLVL.

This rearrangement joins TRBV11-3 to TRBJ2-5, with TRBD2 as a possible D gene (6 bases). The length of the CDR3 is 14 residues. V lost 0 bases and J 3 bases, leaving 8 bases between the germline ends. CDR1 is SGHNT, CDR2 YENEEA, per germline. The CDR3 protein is CASSLDWREETQYF. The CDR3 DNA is TGTGCCAGCAGCTTAGATTGGAGGGAAGAGACCCAGTACTTC.

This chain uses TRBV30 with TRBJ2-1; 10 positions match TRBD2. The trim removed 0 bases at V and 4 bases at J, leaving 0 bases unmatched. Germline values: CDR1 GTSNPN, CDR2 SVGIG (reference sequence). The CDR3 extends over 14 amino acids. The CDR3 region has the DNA TGTGCCTGGAGTGTACTAGCGGGGTACAATGAGCAGTTCTTC. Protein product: CAWSVLAGYNEQFF.

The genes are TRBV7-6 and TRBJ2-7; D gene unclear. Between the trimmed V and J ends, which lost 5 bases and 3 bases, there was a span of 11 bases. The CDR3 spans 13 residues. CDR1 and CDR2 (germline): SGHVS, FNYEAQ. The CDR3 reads CASSAAQRYEQYF. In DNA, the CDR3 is TGTGCCAGCAGCGCGGCACAGCGCTACGAGCAGTACTTC.

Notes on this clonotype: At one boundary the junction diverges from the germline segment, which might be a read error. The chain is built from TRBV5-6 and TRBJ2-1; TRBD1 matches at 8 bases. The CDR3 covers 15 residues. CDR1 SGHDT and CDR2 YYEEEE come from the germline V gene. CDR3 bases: TGTGTCAGCAGCTCCCTAGGACAGGGCCTCAATGAGCAGTTCTTC. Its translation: CVSSSLGQGLNEQFF.

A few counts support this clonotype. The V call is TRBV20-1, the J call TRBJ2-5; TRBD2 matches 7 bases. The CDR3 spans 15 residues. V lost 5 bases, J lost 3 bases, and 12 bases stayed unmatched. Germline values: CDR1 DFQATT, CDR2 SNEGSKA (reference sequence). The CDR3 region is CSAQPQRLAEETQYF. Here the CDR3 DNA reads TGCAGTGCTCAACCACAGCGACTAGCAGAAGAGACCCAGTACTTC.

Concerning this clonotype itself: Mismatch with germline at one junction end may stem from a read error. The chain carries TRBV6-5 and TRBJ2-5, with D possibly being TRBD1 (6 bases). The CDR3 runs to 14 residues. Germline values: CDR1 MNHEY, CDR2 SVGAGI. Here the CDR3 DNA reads TGTGCCAGCAATTACTCGACAGGACAAGAGACCCAGTACTTC. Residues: CASNYSTGQETQYF.

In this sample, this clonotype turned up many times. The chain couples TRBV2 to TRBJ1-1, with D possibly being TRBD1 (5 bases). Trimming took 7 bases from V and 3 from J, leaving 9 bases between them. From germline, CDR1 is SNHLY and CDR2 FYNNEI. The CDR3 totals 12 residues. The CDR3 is CASKGYHTEAFF. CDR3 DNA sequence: TGTGCCAGCAAGGGGTATCACACTGAAGCTTTCTTT.

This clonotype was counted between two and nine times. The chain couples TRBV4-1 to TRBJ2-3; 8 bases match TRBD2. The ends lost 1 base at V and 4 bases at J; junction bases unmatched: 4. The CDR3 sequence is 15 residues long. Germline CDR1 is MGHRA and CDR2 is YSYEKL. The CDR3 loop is CASSQVTGGADTQYF. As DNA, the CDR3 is TGCGCCAGCAGCCAAGTAACGGGAGGGGCAGATACGCAGTATTTT.

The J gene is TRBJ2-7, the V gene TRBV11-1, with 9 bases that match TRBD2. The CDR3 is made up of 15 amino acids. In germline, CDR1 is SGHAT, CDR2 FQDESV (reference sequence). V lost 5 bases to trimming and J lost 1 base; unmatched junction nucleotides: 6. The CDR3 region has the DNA TGTGCCAGCAGCCTCTGGACTAGCGTGTCCTACGAGCAGTACTTC. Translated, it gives CASSLWTSVSYEQYF. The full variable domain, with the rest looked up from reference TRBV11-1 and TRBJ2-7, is EAEVAQSPRYKITEKSQAVAFWCDPISGHATLYWYRQILGQGPELLVQFQDESVVDDSQLPKDRFSAERLKGVDSTLKIQPAELGDSAMYLCASSLWTSVSYEQYFGPGTRLTVT.

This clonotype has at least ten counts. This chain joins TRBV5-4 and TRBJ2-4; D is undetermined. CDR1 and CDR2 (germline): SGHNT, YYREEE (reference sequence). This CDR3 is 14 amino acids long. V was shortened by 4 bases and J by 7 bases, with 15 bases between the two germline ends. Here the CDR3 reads CASSTRETPNIQYF. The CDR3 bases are TGTGCCAGCAGCACCCGTGAGACTCCTAACATTCAGTACTTC.

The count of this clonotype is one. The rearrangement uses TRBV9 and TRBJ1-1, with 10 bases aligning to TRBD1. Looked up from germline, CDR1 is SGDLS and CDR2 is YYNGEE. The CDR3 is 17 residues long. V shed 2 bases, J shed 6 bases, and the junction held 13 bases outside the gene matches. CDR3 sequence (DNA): TGTGCCAGCAGCGTCCGGCCGGGACAGGGGCAATGGTCTGAAGCTTTCTTT. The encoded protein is CASSVRPGQGQWSEAFF.

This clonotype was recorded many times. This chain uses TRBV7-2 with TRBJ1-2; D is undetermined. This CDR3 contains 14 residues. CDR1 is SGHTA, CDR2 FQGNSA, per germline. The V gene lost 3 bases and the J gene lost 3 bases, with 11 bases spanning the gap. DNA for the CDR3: TGTGCCAGCAGCTTCGTTGAAAAGTACTATGGCTACACCTTC. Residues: CASSFVEKYYGYTF.

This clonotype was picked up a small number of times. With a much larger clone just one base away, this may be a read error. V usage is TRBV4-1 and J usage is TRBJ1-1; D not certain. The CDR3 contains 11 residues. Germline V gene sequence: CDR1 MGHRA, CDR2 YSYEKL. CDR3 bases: TGCACCAGCAGCCAAGAGACTGAAGCTTTCTTT. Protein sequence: CTSSQETEAFF.

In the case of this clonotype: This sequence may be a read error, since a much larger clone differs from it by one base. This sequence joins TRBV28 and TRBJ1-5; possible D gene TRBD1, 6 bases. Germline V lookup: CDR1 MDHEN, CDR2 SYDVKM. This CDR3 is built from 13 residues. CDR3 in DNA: TGTGCCACCTCGGACAGTCCCAATCGGCCCCAGCATTTT. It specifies CATSDSPNRPQHF.

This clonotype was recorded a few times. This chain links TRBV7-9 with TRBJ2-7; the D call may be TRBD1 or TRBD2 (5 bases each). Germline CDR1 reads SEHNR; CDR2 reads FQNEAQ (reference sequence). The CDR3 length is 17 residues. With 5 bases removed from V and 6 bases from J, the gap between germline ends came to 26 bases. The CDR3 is CASSPPLEGPGLAEQYF. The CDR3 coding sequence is TGTGCCAGCAGCCCTCCGCTTGAGGGACCCGGGCTTGCCGAGCAGTACTTC.

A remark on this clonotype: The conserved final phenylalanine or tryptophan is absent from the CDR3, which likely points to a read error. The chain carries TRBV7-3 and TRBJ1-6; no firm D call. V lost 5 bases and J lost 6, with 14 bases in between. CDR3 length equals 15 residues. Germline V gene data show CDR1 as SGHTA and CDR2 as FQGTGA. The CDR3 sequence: CASSVETASNSPLHY. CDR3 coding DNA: TGTGCCAGCAGCGTTGAGACGGCTAGTAATTCACCCCTCCACTAT.

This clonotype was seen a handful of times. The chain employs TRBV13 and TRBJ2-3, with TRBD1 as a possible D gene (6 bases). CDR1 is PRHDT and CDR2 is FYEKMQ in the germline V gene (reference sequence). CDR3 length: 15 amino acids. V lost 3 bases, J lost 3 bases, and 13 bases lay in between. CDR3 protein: CASSFSARGTDTQYF. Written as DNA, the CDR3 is TGTGCCAGCAGCTTTTCGGCTAGGGGGACAGATACGCAGTATTTT.

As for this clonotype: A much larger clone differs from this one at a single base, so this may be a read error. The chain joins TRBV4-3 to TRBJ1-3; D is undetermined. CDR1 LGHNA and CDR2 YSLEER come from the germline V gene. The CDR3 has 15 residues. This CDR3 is CASSQDMSSGSTIYF. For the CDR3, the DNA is TGCGCCAGCAGCCAAGATATGAGCTCTGGAAGCACCATATATTTT.

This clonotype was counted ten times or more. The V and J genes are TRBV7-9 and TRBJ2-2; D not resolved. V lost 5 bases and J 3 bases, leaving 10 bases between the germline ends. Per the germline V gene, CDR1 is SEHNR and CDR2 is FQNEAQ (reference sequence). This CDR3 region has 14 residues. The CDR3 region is CASSRPTDTGELFF. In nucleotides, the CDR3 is TGTGCCAGCAGCAGACCCACCGACACCGGGGAGCTGTTTTTT. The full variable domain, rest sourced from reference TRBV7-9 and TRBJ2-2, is DTGVSQNPRHKITKRGQNVTFRCDPISEHNRLYWYRQTLGQGPEFLTYFQNEAQLEKSRLLSDRFSAERPKGSFSTLEIQRTEQGDSAMYLCASSRPTDTGELFFGEGSRLTVL.